Listed here are 20 T cell receptor beta chains from one sample, sequenced in a study of blood T cell repertoires in COVID-19. This table comes from immunoSEQ multiplex PCR, and its TCRdb copy is limited to in-frame clones, with some not included. The sample includes 250,000 to 300,000 clones, approximately 80% of them seen just once. Sequenced: PBMCs or T cells enriched from blood (not recorded which). Receptor source: a man aged 35 to 55 who had been exposed to COVID-19.

The CDR3 DNA sequence: TGTGCTAGTGGTTTGGCCCAGGTAGTTGGTGAAAAACTGTTTTTT. Protein: CASGLAQVVGEKLFF. The chain links TRBV12-5 to TRBJ1-4; D remains ambiguous. Germline V gene lookup returns CDR1 LGHNT and CDR2 FRNRAP. Trimming removed 1 base from V and 7 bases from J, with 13 bases in between. The CDR3 is 15 amino acids.

The rearrangement uses TRBV7-9 and TRBJ1-2; the D gene is possibly TRBD1 (6 bases). Trimming removed 5 bases from V and 4 bases from J, with 11 bases in between. Germline CDR1 and CDR2: SEHNR and FQNEAQ (reference sequence). This CDR3 has 13 residues. CDR3 region: CASSTTGTYGYTF. DNA of the CDR3: TGTGCCAGCAGCACTACAGGGACCTATGGCTACACCTTC.

The chain joins TRBV9 to TRBJ2-1; D may be TRBD1 (6 bases). This CDR3 is 14 amino acids long. Trimming took off 4 bases at V and 4 bases at J, with 12 bases between the two ends. The V gene's germline CDR1 is SGDLS and CDR2 YYNGEE. The chain's CDR3 is CASSTQGQYNEQFF. The CDR3 nucleotides are TGTGCCAGCAGCACTCAAGGACAGTACAATGAGCAGTTCTTC. Drawing the rest from reference TRBV9 and TRBJ2-1, the complete variable domain is DSGVTQTPKHLITATGQRVTLRCSPRSGDLSVYWYQQSLDQGLQFLIQYYNGEERAKGNILERFSAQQFPDLHSELNLSSLELGDSALYFCASSTQGQYNEQFFGPGTRLTVL.

The J gene is TRBJ1-3, the V gene TRBV19; a possible D gene is TRBD1 (5 bases). Germline CDR1 is LNHDA and CDR2 is SQIVND (reference sequence). Trimming took off 3 bases at V and 5 bases at J, with 14 bases between the two ends. The CDR3 has 15 residues. CDR3 in amino acids: CASSIGRDGRNTIYF. In DNA form, the CDR3 reads TGTGCCAGTAGTATTGGGCGGGACGGTAGAAACACCATATATTTT.

A single count supports this clone. The rearrangement joins TRBV6-5 to TRBJ2-5; a possible D gene is TRBD1 (5 bases). The CDR3 covers 14 residues. Looked up from germline, CDR1 is MNHEY and CDR2 is SVGAGI. Trimming shortened V by 0 bases and J by 7 bases, and 12 bases separated the two germline ends. In nucleotides, the CDR3 is TGTGCCAGCAGTTACTCGGGGCCAACCGGGACCCAGTACTTC. Its protein is CASSYSGPTGTQYF.

This sequence joins TRBV5-1 and TRBJ2-3; 8 bases fit TRBD2. Germline-derived CDR1 and CDR2 are SGHRS and YFSETQ. Trimming cost V 2 bases and J 4 bases; bases outside gene matches: 3. This CDR3 region has 14 residues. This CDR3 is CASSFSGSPDTQYF. The CDR3 coding sequence is TGCGCCAGCAGCTTCAGCGGGAGTCCAGATACGCAGTATTTT.

The chain has TRBV9 and TRBJ2-3; weak D call: TRBD1 (5 bases). Germline V lookup: CDR1 SGDLS, CDR2 YYNGEE. The CDR3 covers 14 residues. Trimming shortened V by 2 bases and J by 0 bases, and 7 bases separated the two germline ends. Written as DNA, the CDR3 is TGTGCCAGCAGCGTCGACAGTAGCACAGATACGCAGTATTTT. It yields the protein CASSVDSSTDTQYF.

The genes are TRBV3-1 (or the pseudogene TRBV3-2) and TRBJ1-1; D gene unclear. CDR1 LGHDT and CDR2 YNNKEL come from the germline V gene (reference sequence). V lost 2 bases and J 11 bases, leaving 18 bases between the germline ends. The CDR3 loop spans 14 amino acids. The CDR3 here is CASSQLPRGGNAFF. The CDR3, as DNA: TGTGCCAGCAGCCAATTACCCCGGGGAGGGAACGCTTTCTTT.

CDR3 DNA sequence: TGTGCCAGCAGCCTCCTTCAGGACAGAGGCAATCAGCCCCAGCATTTT. This gives the protein CASSLLQDRGNQPQHF. V is TRBV6-6 and J is TRBJ1-5; TRBD1 might be the D (6 bases). Trimming took 6 bases from V and 2 from J, leaving 17 bases between them. Looked up from germline, CDR1 is MNHNY and CDR2 is SVGAGI (reference sequence). This CDR3 region has 16 residues.

The chain uses TRBV7-3 and TRBJ2-1, with TRBD2 matching over 9 bases. The CDR3 loop spans 17 amino acids. CDR1 is SGHTA, CDR2 FQGTGA, per germline. V lost 0 bases and J lost 0; bases outside the gene matches: 3. The CDR3 DNA is TGTGCCAGCAGCTTAACGACTAGCGGAATCTCCTACAATGAGCAGTTCTTC. Amino acid sequence: CASSLTTSGISYNEQFF. The complete variable domain, with remaining parts taken from reference TRBV7-3 and TRBJ2-1, reads GAGVSQTPSNKVTEKGKYVELRCDPISGHTALYWYRQSLGQGPEFLIYFQGTGAADDSGLPNDRFFAVRPEGSVSTLKIQRTERGDSAVYLCASSLTTSGISYNEQFFGPGTRLTVL.

The V and J genes are TRBV5-1 and TRBJ2-3; 8 bases are shared with TRBD2. V gave up 3 bases and J gave up 0 bases; unmatched junction bases: 0. This CDR3 is 14 amino acids long. The germline V gene encodes CDR1 SGHRS and CDR2 YFSETQ. For the CDR3, the DNA is TGCGCCAGCAGCTCTAGCGGGAGCACAGATACGCAGTATTTT. This translates into CASSSSGSTDTQYF.

DNA of the CDR3: TGTGCCAGCAGCTTGGGAGGAGGCGAGCAGTACTTC. Its protein product is CASSLGGGEQYF. The chain carries TRBV5-6 and TRBJ2-7; D possibly corresponds to TRBD2 (5 bases). Germline assignment: CDR1 SGHDT and CDR2 YYEEEE. V shed 0 bases and J shed 6 bases, with 7 bases lying between them. The CDR3 spans 12 residues.

This clone appeared a few times. The V and J genes are TRBV19 and TRBJ2-6; D uncertain. This CDR3 has 15 residues. The V gene lost 5 bases and the J gene lost 4 bases, with 12 bases spanning the gap. Germline CDR1 LNHDA, CDR2 SQIVND (reference sequence). The CDR3 is CASSYGHGGANVLTF. CDR3 DNA: TGTGCCAGTAGTTACGGCCACGGGGGGGCCAACGTCCTGACTTTC.

The CDR3 coding sequence is TGTGCCTGGAGTCCCGCAGGATATGGCTACACCTTC. This sequence encodes CAWSPAGYGYTF. The chain has TRBV30 and TRBJ1-2; D remains ambiguous. CDR3 size: 12 residues. Germline values: CDR1 GTSNPN, CDR2 SVGIG (reference sequence). The V end lost 2 bases, the J end lost 5 bases, and 9 bases lay between the germline ends.

The chain couples TRBV5-6 to TRBJ1-1; D gene ambiguous. This CDR3 is built from 14 residues. Germline CDR1 reads SGHDT; CDR2 reads YYEEEE. Deletions cut 2 bases from V and 6 bases from J, with 14 bases between. As DNA, the CDR3 is TGTGCCAGCAGCTTTGGTCCGGGTAGTCCTGAAGCTTTCTTT. Its translation: CASSFGPGSPEAFF. Full variable domain (remainder filled in from reference TRBV5-6 and TRBJ1-1): DAGVTQSPTHLIKTRGQQVTLRCSPKSGHDTVSWYQQALGQGPQFIFQYYEEEERQRGNFPDRFSGHQFPNYSSELNVNALLLGDSALYLCASSFGPGSPEAFFGQGTRLTVV.

The V gene is TRBV21-1, the J gene TRBJ1-5. TRBV21-1 is termed a pseudogene. The CDR3 spans 16 residues. CDR3 nucleotides: TGTGCCAGCAGACAAAGGGGAGGGGGGAGCAATCAGCCCCAGCATTTT. Its protein is CASRQRGGGSNQPQHF.

The V gene is TRBV14, the J gene TRBJ1-1; a possible D gene is TRBD1 (6 bases). V shed 4 bases and J shed 4 bases, with 19 bases lying between them. The V gene's germline CDR1 is SGHDN and CDR2 FVKESK. CDR3 size: 16 residues. CDR3 DNA: TGTGCCAGCAGCCTTCTTGGGGGCGGTGAGAGCACTGAAGCTTTCTTT. Protein sequence: CASSLLGGGESTEAFF.

The genes are TRBV25-1 and TRBJ1-2; TRBD1 aligns across 11 bases. The CDR3 has 14 residues. CDR1 is MGHDK, CDR2 SYGVNS, per germline. V was pared by 6 bases and J by 8 bases, with 8 bases of the junction left unmatched. CDR3 amino acids: CASREGQGAQGYTF. DNA of the CDR3: TGTGCCAGCAGGGAAGGACAGGGGGCGCAGGGCTACACCTTC.

This clone appeared a few times. Within the sample, other DNA sequences also encode this same CDR3. This rearrangement joins TRBV11-2 to TRBJ2-1, with TRBD2 matching over 10 bases. Germline V gene sequence: CDR1 SGHAT, CDR2 FQNNGV. The CDR3 loop spans 16 amino acids. V gave up 2 bases and J gave up 1 base; unmatched junction bases: 2. This CDR3 reads CASSLLAGASYNEQFF. CDR3 sequence (DNA): TGTGCCAGCAGCTTACTAGCGGGAGCATCCTACAATGAGCAGTTCTTC.

The V and J genes are TRBV13 and TRBJ2-2; 7 bases fit TRBD2. The germline V gene encodes CDR1 PRHDT and CDR2 FYEKMQ (reference sequence). V gave up 7 bases and J gave up 5 bases; unmatched junction bases: 7. CDR3 length equals 14 residues. DNA for the CDR3: TGTGCCAGCACCCCAGCGGGGCGGACCGGGGAGCTGTTTTTT. Translated, it gives CASTPAGRTGELFF.